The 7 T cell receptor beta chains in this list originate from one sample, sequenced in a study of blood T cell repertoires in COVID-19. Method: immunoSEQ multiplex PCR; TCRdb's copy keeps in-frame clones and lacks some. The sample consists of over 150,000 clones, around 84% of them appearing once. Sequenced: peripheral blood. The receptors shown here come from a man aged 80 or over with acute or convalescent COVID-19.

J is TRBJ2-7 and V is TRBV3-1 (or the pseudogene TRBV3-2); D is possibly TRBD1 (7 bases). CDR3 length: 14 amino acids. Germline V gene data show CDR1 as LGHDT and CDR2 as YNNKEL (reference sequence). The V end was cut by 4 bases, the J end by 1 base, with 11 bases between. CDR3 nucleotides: TGTGCCAGCAGCCCGACAGGGACTTCCTACGAGCAGTACTTC. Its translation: CASSPTGTSYEQYF.

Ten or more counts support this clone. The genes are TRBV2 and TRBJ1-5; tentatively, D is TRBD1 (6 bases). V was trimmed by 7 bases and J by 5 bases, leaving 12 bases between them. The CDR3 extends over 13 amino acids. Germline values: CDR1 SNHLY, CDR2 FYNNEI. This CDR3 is CASNQGLDQPQHF. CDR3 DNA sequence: TGTGCCAGCAATCAGGGGCTGGATCAGCCCCAGCATTTT.

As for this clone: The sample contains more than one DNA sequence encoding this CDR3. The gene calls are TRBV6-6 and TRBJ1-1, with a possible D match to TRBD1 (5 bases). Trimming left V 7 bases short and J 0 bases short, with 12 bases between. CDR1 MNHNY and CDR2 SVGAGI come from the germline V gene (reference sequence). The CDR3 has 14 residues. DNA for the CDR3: TGTGCCAGCACACCGGGGGTCATGAACACTGAAGCTTTCTTT. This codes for CASTPGVMNTEAFF.

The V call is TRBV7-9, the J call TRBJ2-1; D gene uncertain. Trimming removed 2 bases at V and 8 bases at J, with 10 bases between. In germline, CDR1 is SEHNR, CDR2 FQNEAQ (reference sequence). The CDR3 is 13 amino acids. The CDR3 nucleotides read TGTGCCAGCAGCTTAACGGTTTTCCATGAGCAGTTCTTC. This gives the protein CASSLTVFHEQFF.

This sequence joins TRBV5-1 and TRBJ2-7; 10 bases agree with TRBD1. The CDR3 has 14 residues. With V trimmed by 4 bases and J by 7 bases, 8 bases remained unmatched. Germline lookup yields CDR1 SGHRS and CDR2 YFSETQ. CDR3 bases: TGCGCCAGCAGCAGGGACAGGGGCCCGGGAGAGCAGTACTTC. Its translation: CASSRDRGPGEQYF.

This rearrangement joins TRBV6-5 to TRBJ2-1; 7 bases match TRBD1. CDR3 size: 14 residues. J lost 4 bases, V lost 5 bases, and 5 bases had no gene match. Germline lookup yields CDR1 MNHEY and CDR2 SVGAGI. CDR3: CASSTGTAYNEQFF. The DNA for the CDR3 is TGTGCCAGCAGTACCGGGACAGCGTACAATGAGCAGTTCTTC.

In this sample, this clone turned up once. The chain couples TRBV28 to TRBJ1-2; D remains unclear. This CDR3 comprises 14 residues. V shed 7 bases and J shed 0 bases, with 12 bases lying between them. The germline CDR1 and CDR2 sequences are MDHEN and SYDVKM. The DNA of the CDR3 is TGTGCCAGCATTAACTCCGGAGCTAACTATGGCTACACCTTC. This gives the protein CASINSGANYGYTF.